The T cell receptor (beta chain) under discussion was sequenced for a study of T-cell reconstitution after alpha-beta-depleted transplantation in children (dated by TCRdb to the mid-2010s). Regarding the complete study: T-cell immune reconstitution after TCRalphabeta/CD19-depleted allogeneic hematopoietic cell transplantation in children was quantitatively tracked in the study by means of TCR repertoire profiling.

This clonotype was found many times. Its recognized antigen is unknown. No base qualities exist here, and no much larger clone lies one base off it. Deletion took 5 bases off V and 13 bases off J, with a span of 12 bases between the germline ends. Sequences SGHTA (CDR1) and FQGNSA (CDR2) are obtained from the germline V gene. The CDR3 starts with the cysteine, ends with the phenylalanine, and has 12 residues. Here the CDR3 DNA is all that survives: 36 bases in frame from base 1. The library was generated by PCR. TCRdb records Illumina HiSeq 2500 as the sequencer. Molecular barcoding was employed in the preparation of TCR libraries, with unique molecular identifiers being used to normalize TCRbeta repertoire quantification. TCRdb trimmed public reads at Q25 via fastp, called clones via MiXCR and kept in-frame beta chains. Records with the same CDR3 protein are collapsed into one entry carrying the most frequent genes and DNA. A total of hundreds of thousands of distinct CDR3 sequences appear in this sample, around 17% of them only once. In total, the top ten clones hold approximately 1% of the sample.

The rearranged segments are TRBV7-2 and TRBJ1-6; there is no confident call for the D gene. The TCR sequence derives from a human donor who donated a stem cell graft to a child with acute myeloid leukemia. This specimen consisted of PBMCs from the stem cell graft donor, obtained from the stem cell graft. The bases are TGTGCCAGCAGCGGCGGGTTACGTCCCCTCCACTTT. The resulting protein is CASSGGLRPLHF.